A selection of T cell receptor beta chains follows, all from one sample in a study of blood T cell repertoires in COVID-19. The table came from immunoSEQ multiplex PCR; TCRdb's copy has only in-frame clones and leaves some out. The repertoire has roughly 310,000 clones, 85% to 90% of them found once; the top ten carry roughly 2.9%. Sequencing was carried out using peripheral blood. These receptors originate from a woman aged 30 to 39 with COVID-19, enrolled during active disease. Both conserved end residues are part of each CDR3. Fields, in order: CDR3 length, J gene, D gene, V gene, CDR3 protein. The D gene is left open where the match is weak.

17	TRBJ1-1	.	TRBV30	CAWSYTTLGQPNTEAFF
16	TRBJ1-1	TRBD1	TRBV6-6	CASSPMLRDRDTEAFF
15	TRBJ2-2	TRBD1	TRBV15	CATSRRTGGIGELFF
12	TRBJ1-1	.	TRBV6-6	CASSYSPGATFF
14	TRBJ2-7	TRBD1	TRBV4-1	CASSPRTGAYEQYF
15	TRBJ2-3	.	TRBV6-5	CASSNDLRASDTQYF
15	TRBJ1-3	TRBD1	TRBV7-9	CASSLPGTGGNTIYF
13	TRBJ2-7	TRBD2	TRBV18	CASSPGLAYEQYF
18	TRBJ2-6	TRBD1	TRBV28	CASSLVGDSRSGANVLTF
16	TRBJ1-6	.	TRBV30	CAWSGAGATYNSPLHF
14	TRBJ1-2	TRBD1	TRBV5-6	CASFAGGGSYGYTF
14	TRBJ1-5	.	TRBV19	CASSILGAAQPQHF
15	TRBJ2-7	TRBD2	TRBV19	CASSTTWGGGLEQYF
14	TRBJ1-1	.	TRBV3-1/TRBV3-2	CASSPGFMNTEAFF
15	TRBJ1-1	.	TRBV7-9	CASSLELGQRTEAFF
19	TRBJ2-6	.	TRBV19	CASSNFSDRTVSGANVLTF
12	TRBJ2-3	.	TRBV5-4	CASSSRPDTQYF
17	TRBJ2-3	TRBD2	TRBV5-1	CASSLPLAGGSTDTQYF
12	TRBJ2-7	.	TRBV7-9	CASSLNEAEQYF
15	TRBJ1-2	.	TRBV7-2	CASTLNRGSNYGYTF
16	TRBJ2-3	.	TRBV19	CASRAQGRGTTDTQYF
15	TRBJ1-1	TRBD1	TRBV7-8	CASSFAGTGRTEAFF
15	TRBJ1-2	.	TRBV2	CASTERGGRNYGYTF
15	TRBJ1-1	TRBD1	TRBV7-2	CASSLALDRDTEAFF
17	TRBJ1-6	TRBD1	TRBV9	CASSGGQGNSYNSPLHF
16	TRBJ1-1	TRBD1	TRBV7-9	CASSLARTGGRTEAFF
14	TRBJ2-3	.	TRBV24-1	CATRDPGSLDTQYF
16	TRBJ1-3	TRBD1	TRBV6-6	CASSYPRQGTGNTIYF
16	TRBJ2-4	.	TRBV21-1	CASSKGVSVAKNIQYF
13	TRBJ1-3	.	TRBV27	CASSAYSGNTIYF
18	TRBJ1-3	TRBD1	TRBV27	CASSDTRDRSSSGNTIYF
16	TRBJ1-4	TRBD1	TRBV19	CASSTGTVSTNEKLFF
14	TRBJ2-3	TRBD2	TRBV24-1	CATSWREGPDTQYF
16	TRBJ2-1	TRBD2	TRBV19	CASSIVAGVPYNEQFF
16	TRBJ2-1	.	TRBV27	CASSLAPYRSYNEQFF
14	TRBJ2-1	.	TRBV28	CASSSLMRDNEQFF
16	TRBJ2-3	.	TRBV18	CASSPPAGVFTDTQYF
17	TRBJ2-3	TRBD2	TRBV15	CATSRPTSGHPTDTQYF
14	TRBJ1-2	.	TRBV30	CAWSEGIANYGYTF
12	TRBJ1-1	.	TRBV5-6	CASSLVPSEAFF
15	TRBJ2-3	TRBD2	TRBV11-3	CASSLGGGRTDTQYF
13	TRBJ1-2	.	TRBV27	CASGQPYGYGYTF
16	TRBJ2-3	TRBD2	TRBV7-8	CASSLVAGGIQDTQYF
12	TRBJ1-2	.	TRBV28	CATIRAGDGYTF
13	TRBJ1-2	.	TRBV29-1	CSVEEANLNFYTF
17	TRBJ2-1	.	TRBV7-6	CASSRSTPLVTYNEQFF